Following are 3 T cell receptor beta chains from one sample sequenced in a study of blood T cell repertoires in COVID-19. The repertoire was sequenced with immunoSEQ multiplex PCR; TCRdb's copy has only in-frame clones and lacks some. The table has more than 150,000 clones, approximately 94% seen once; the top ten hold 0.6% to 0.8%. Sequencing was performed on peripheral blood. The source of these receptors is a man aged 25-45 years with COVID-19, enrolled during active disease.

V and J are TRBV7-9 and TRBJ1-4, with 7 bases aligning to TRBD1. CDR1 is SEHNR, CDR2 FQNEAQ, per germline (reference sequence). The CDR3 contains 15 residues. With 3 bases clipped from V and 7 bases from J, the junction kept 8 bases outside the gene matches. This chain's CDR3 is CASSFGDRVVEKLFF. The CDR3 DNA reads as TGTGCCAGCAGCTTTGGCGACAGGGTAGTTGAAAAACTGTTTTTT.

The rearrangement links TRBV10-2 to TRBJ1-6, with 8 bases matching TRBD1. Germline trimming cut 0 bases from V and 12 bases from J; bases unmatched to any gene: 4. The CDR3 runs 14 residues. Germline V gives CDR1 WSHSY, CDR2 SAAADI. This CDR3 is CASSESRQGRPLHF. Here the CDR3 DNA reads TGCGCCAGCAGTGAGTCCCGACAGGGGAGACCCCTCCACTTT.

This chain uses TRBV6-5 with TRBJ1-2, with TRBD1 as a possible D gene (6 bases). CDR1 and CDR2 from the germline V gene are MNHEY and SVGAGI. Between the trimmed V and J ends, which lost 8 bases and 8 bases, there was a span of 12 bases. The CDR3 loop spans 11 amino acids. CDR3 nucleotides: TGTGCCAGCTACTCAGGGGTGGGCTACACCTTC. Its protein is CASYSGVGYTF.